These 5 T cell receptor beta chains were all obtained from the same sample, sequenced in a study of blood T cell repertoires in COVID-19 (dated by TCRdb to about 2020). The library was obtained by the immunoSEQ multiplex PCR assay. TCRdb provides this immuneACCESS table in a form limited to in-frame rearrangements. Some clones are lacking; in checked studies, under half of them reflect an unresolved V gene, and why the rest are absent is not known. Counted in this sample were around 94,000 clones; around four fifths of them appeared once. Around 3.1% of the sample is in the top ten clones. The source material was peripheral blood. The source is a man aged 50 to 60 with acute or convalescent COVID-19.

This chain links TRBV18 with TRBJ2-7; TRBD1 aligns across 8 bases. This CDR3 has 15 residues. The V and J ends lost 3 bases and 3 bases, in that order; junction bases with no gene match: 7. Looked up from germline, CDR1 is KGHSH and CDR2 is LQKENI. CDR3 nucleotides: TGTGCCAGCTCACCCCAGGGGGCCGGGGTCTACGAGCAGTACTTC. It encodes CASSPQGAGVYEQYF.

The rearrangement links TRBV6-1 to TRBJ2-6, with TRBD2 as a possible D gene (5 bases). This CDR3 comprises 15 residues. Germline V gives CDR1 MNHNS, CDR2 SASEGT. V was cut by 0 bases and J by 2 bases, with 5 bases left in between. The CDR3 DNA follows: TGTGCCAGCAGTGAAGCGCGGGCTGGGGCCAACGTCCTGACTTTC. Translated, it gives CASSEARAGANVLTF.

The chain couples TRBV10-3 to TRBJ2-2; 12 bases match TRBD2. The ends lost 2 bases at V and 0 bases at J; junction bases unmatched: 4. The CDR3 length is 18 residues. Per the germline V gene, CDR1 is ENHRY and CDR2 is SYGVKD. CDR3 amino acids: CAISEGTSGRSNTGELFF. The CDR3 nucleotides read TGTGCCATCAGTGAGGGGACTAGCGGGCGCTCGAACACCGGGGAGCTGTTTTTT.

The chain links TRBV28 to TRBJ2-7, with 10 bases identical to TRBD2. The CDR3 has 15 residues. Per germline, CDR1 MDHEN and CDR2 SYDVKM. J gave up 4 bases and V 8 bases, and 11 bases lay outside the gene matches. This CDR3 reads CASASNLAGAYEQYF. The CDR3 DNA sequence: TGTGCCAGCGCCTCGAACCTAGCGGGAGCTTACGAGCAGTACTTC.

This clone is labeled medium-sized. This chain links TRBV7-8 with TRBJ1-5, with 7 positions matching TRBD1. The V and J ends lost 1 base and 5 bases, in that order; junction bases with no gene match: 8. The CDR3 runs 16 residues. The germline CDR1 and CDR2 sequences are SGHVS and FQNEAQ. The CDR3 is CASSLGTRDSYQPQHF. The CDR3 bases are TGTGCCAGCAGCTTAGGGACCCGGGACAGTTATCAGCCCCAGCATTTT.